This entry describes one T cell receptor beta chain. No antigen is known for it. This sample was taken from a study of CXCR3-negative and CXCR3-positive naive CD8 T cells. Whole-study context: Sequencing brought in about 140 million TRB reads altogether, and each library got about 1.5 +/- 0.3 million. Study findings and constraints: TRBV-TRBJ usage was alike in naive CXCR3-negative and CXCR3-positive cells but differed in memory cells. Comparison of naive cells showed more hydrophobic TRB CDR3s in CXCR3-positive than in CXCR3-negative naive cells.

Libraries were UMI-labeled 5' RACE TRB cDNA. TCRdb reprocessed the 5' RACE reads, keeping one entry per CDR3 protein, no DNA. The sample totals about 98,000 distinct CDR3 sequences; its top ten clones hold around 0.99%. The CDR3 spans 16 residues. The germline V gene encodes CDR1 KGHSH and CDR2 LQKENI. This TCR derives from a human donor in good health. Some clones in this sample may be carry-over from other donors' samples. The chain carries TRBV18 and TRBJ2-2; the D call from TCRdb, TRBD1, cannot be confirmed without DNA. Sequencing was performed on naive CXCR3+ CD8+ T cells from blood. Subset given: CD45RO-CCR7+CD27+CD95- naive CD8+ T cells expressing CXCR3 (TNR3+). The CDR3 region is CARSPPATGSAGELFF.